Many counts were recorded for the clone carrying this T cell receptor beta chain. One entry per CDR3 protein, called by TCRdb with MiXCR from the RT-PCR reads. The sample includes about 18,000 distinct CDR3 sequences, 4.5% to 5% of them seen just once. This CDR3 has 17 amino acids. V lost 0 bases and J 8 bases, leaving 22 bases between the germline ends. Per germline, CDR1 SGHRS and CDR2 YFSETQ. The data derive from a study of patients and donors after allogeneic stem cell transplantation. This chain connects TRBV5-1 to TRBJ2-3; perhaps TRBD2 as D (7 bases). Specimen: blood, either unsorted or a sorted T cell fraction (not recorded which). This TCR was recovered from a human donor who was either an allogeneic HSCT recipient or a stem cell or donor lymphocyte infusion donor (not recorded which). It is not recorded whose cells these are; they may come from a transplant donor. CDR3 nucleotides: TGCGCCAGCAGCTTGGGGGGGGCTAGCGGAGCACAGGGTACGCAGTATTTT. This gives the protein CASSLGGASGAQGTQYF.